The rows below give T cell receptor beta chains drawn from one sample of a study of blood T cell repertoires in COVID-19. TCRdb's copy holds only in-frame clones and misses some; the assay was immunoSEQ multiplex PCR. The sample has approximately 260,000 clones; 87% are singletons. Input material: PBMCs or T cells enriched from blood (not recorded which). Receptors originate from a woman younger than 45 with acute COVID-19. CDR3s include the opening cysteine and the closing phenylalanine or tryptophan. The D gene is left open where the match is weak. Not all rows give a size; the values are once, few, many and, for expanded clones, a class.

j_gene: TRBJ1-3
abundance: NA
v_gene: TRBV18
d_gene: NA
CDR3nt: TGTGCCAGCTCAGCCAGGATGCAGAGCTCTGGAAACACCATATATTTT
CDR3aa: CASSARMQSSGNTIYF

j_gene: TRBJ2-2
abundance: once
v_gene: TRBV6-5
d_gene: NA
CDR3nt: TGTGCCAGCAGTTACTCGTACAGGGACGACACCGGGGAGCTGTTTTTT
CDR3aa: CASSYSYRDDTGELFF

j_gene: TRBJ1-4
abundance: few
v_gene: TRBV7-7
d_gene: TRBD1
CDR3nt: TGTGCTAGCAGCTTAGCAATTCAGGGGGCCGGGGAAAAACTGTTTTTT
CDR3aa: CASSLAIQGAGEKLFF

j_gene: TRBJ2-1
abundance: NA
v_gene: TRBV25-1
d_gene: NA
CDR3nt: TGTGCCAGCAGTGAATGGGTTAGAGGGAATGAGCAGTTCTTC
CDR3aa: CASSEWVRGNEQFF

j_gene: TRBJ1-4
abundance: NA
v_gene: TRBV28
d_gene: NA
CDR3nt: TGTGCCAGCAGTCGACCGTCCACAGGGCCCAAACTGTTTTTT
CDR3aa: CASSRPSTGPKLFF

j_gene: TRBJ2-3
abundance: NA
v_gene: TRBV11-2
d_gene: NA
CDR3nt: TGTGCCAGCAGCTTAGATCTGGCGGGGCGCACAGATACGCAGTATTTT
CDR3aa: CASSLDLAGRTDTQYF

j_gene: TRBJ1-2
abundance: NA
v_gene: TRBV6-5
d_gene: TRBD1
CDR3nt: TGTGCCAGCAGCGTCCAGGGGGCACGCGGCTACACCTTC
CDR3aa: CASSVQGARGYTF

j_gene: TRBJ2-1
abundance: NA
v_gene: TRBV12-3/TRBV12-4
d_gene: NA
CDR3nt: TGTGCCAGCAGTGGGCCCGCGGGGAATGAGCAGTTCTTC
CDR3aa: CASSGPAGNEQFF

j_gene: TRBJ1-1
abundance: NA
v_gene: TRBV12-3/TRBV12-4
d_gene: NA
CDR3nt: TGTGCCAGCAGGCGACAGGAGAACACTGAAGCTTTCTTT
CDR3aa: CASRRQENTEAFF

j_gene: TRBJ2-2
abundance: NA
v_gene: TRBV7-3
d_gene: TRBD1
CDR3nt: TGTGCCAGCAGCTTACAGGGACAGGCGAACACCGGGGAGCTGTTTTTT
CDR3aa: CASSLQGQANTGELFF

j_gene: TRBJ2-3
abundance: NA
v_gene: TRBV2
d_gene: NA
CDR3nt: TGTGCCAGCAGTGATGGACAGTCGAGAGATACGCAGTATTTT
CDR3aa: CASSDGQSRDTQYF

j_gene: TRBJ2-7
abundance: NA
v_gene: TRBV19
d_gene: NA
CDR3nt: TGTGCCAGTAGTAAGAGCGGTACCTACGAGCAGTACTTC
CDR3aa: CASSKSGTYEQYF

j_gene: TRBJ1-1
abundance: NA
v_gene: TRBV19
d_gene: NA
CDR3nt: TGTGCCAGTAGGTTGAATGATGTCAGGAACACTGAAGCTTTCTTT
CDR3aa: CASRLNDVRNTEAFF

j_gene: TRBJ2-2
abundance: NA
v_gene: TRBV5-8
d_gene: NA
CDR3nt: TGTGCCAGCAGCGCGGTCCCGACGAACACCGGGGAGCTGTTTTTT
CDR3aa: CASSAVPTNTGELFF

j_gene: TRBJ1-2
abundance: NA
v_gene: TRBV7-9
d_gene: NA
CDR3nt: TGTGCCAGCAGCCTAGAGGGGGTCGGCTACACCTTC
CDR3aa: CASSLEGVGYTF

j_gene: TRBJ2-1
abundance: NA
v_gene: TRBV11-2
d_gene: TRBD2
CDR3nt: TGTGCCAGCAGCTCAGGGTCGGGACTAGCTTACAATGAGCAGTTCTTC
CDR3aa: CASSSGSGLAYNEQFF

j_gene: TRBJ2-2
abundance: NA
v_gene: TRBV11-3
d_gene: NA
CDR3nt: TGTGCCAGCAGCCTCGAGAGAGGATCCCGAAACACCGGGGAGCTGTTTTTT
CDR3aa: CASSLERGSRNTGELFF

j_gene: TRBJ2-1
abundance: NA
v_gene: TRBV19
d_gene: NA
CDR3nt: TGTGCCAGTACCATGACTCCTTCCTCCTACAATGAGCAGTTCTTC
CDR3aa: CASTMTPSSYNEQFF

j_gene: TRBJ1-4
abundance: NA
v_gene: TRBV2
d_gene: TRBD1
CDR3nt: TGTGCCAGCATCCCCGACAGGGGGCACGGTGAAAAACTGTTTTTT
CDR3aa: CASIPDRGHGEKLFF

j_gene: TRBJ2-4
abundance: once
v_gene: TRBV12-3/TRBV12-4
d_gene: NA
CDR3nt: TGTGCCAGCAGGGGGGCCGCCAAAAACATTCAGTACTTC
CDR3aa: CASRGAAKNIQYF

j_gene: TRBJ1-1
abundance: NA
v_gene: TRBV2
d_gene: NA
CDR3nt: TGTGCCAGCAGTTACCGGGGAGGCGCTTTCTTT
CDR3aa: CASSYRGGAFF

j_gene: TRBJ2-7
abundance: NA
v_gene: TRBV7-2
d_gene: TRBD2
CDR3nt: TGTGCCACCAGTTTTAGCGGGAGGGGGCCCTACGAGCAGTACTTC
CDR3aa: CATSFSGRGPYEQYF

j_gene: TRBJ2-7
abundance: NA
v_gene: TRBV29-1
d_gene: TRBD1
CDR3nt: TGCAGCGCCCGGGACAGGTCCCCTGTCTACGAGCAGTACTTC
CDR3aa: CSARDRSPVYEQYF

j_gene: TRBJ2-2
abundance: NA
v_gene: TRBV7-2
d_gene: NA
CDR3nt: TGTGCCAGCAGCCTCGACAGGTCTACAACCGGGGAGCTGTTTTTT
CDR3aa: CASSLDRSTTGELFF

j_gene: TRBJ2-7
abundance: once
v_gene: TRBV5-4
d_gene: TRBD1
CDR3nt: TGTGCCAGCAGCTCACCCCGGGACAGGGGGCTCGAGCAGTACTTC
CDR3aa: CASSSPRDRGLEQYF

j_gene: TRBJ2-2
abundance: NA
v_gene: TRBV7-6
d_gene: NA
CDR3nt: TGTGCCAGCAGCTTAGTGTCTAGCAGCACCGGGGAGCTGTTTTTT
CDR3aa: CASSLVSSSTGELFF

j_gene: TRBJ1-4
abundance: NA
v_gene: TRBV6-5
d_gene: NA
CDR3nt: TGTGCCAGCAGTTACTCCGGAGGGGATAATGAAAAACTGTTTTTT
CDR3aa: CASSYSGGDNEKLFF

j_gene: TRBJ1-1
abundance: NA
v_gene: TRBV3-1/TRBV3-2
d_gene: NA
CDR3nt: TGTGCCAGCAGCCAACAGGGGAGAGGAGCTGAAGCTTTCTTT
CDR3aa: CASSQQGRGAEAFF

j_gene: TRBJ2-1
abundance: few
v_gene: TRBV12-3/TRBV12-4
d_gene: NA
CDR3nt: TGTGCCAGCATGGGCGGGAAACGGTGGGAGCAGTTCTTC
CDR3aa: CASMGGKRWEQFF

j_gene: TRBJ1-4
abundance: NA
v_gene: TRBV7-8
d_gene: TRBD1
CDR3nt: TGTGCCAGCAGCTTAGGGACGGGACAGGCTAATGAAAAACTGTTTTTT
CDR3aa: CASSLGTGQANEKLFF

j_gene: TRBJ2-7
abundance: once
v_gene: TRBV28
d_gene: NA
CDR3nt: TGTGCCAGCAGCTCACCAGACAGAGCCTACGAGCAGTACTTC
CDR3aa: CASSSPDRAYEQYF

j_gene: TRBJ2-3
abundance: NA
v_gene: TRBV15
d_gene: TRBD2
CDR3nt: TGTGCCACCAGACTAGCGGGGGGAATCTCCACAGATACGCAGTATTTT
CDR3aa: CATRLAGGISTDTQYF

j_gene: TRBJ1-4
abundance: NA
v_gene: TRBV2
d_gene: NA
CDR3nt: TGTGCCAGTTGGCGGAACGTGATGGGTGCAACTAATGAAAAACTGTTTTTT
CDR3aa: CASWRNVMGATNEKLFF

j_gene: TRBJ2-1
abundance: NA
v_gene: TRBV28
d_gene: TRBD1
CDR3nt: TGTGCCAGCAGTTTATCAGGGACAGGGGACTATGAGCAGTTCTTC
CDR3aa: CASSLSGTGDYEQFF

j_gene: TRBJ2-1
abundance: NA
v_gene: TRBV29-1
d_gene: TRBD2
CDR3nt: TGCAGCGTGGACAACCTAGGCGGGGGGCACAATGAGCAGTTCTTC
CDR3aa: CSVDNLGGGHNEQFF

j_gene: TRBJ1-4
abundance: many
v_gene: TRBV7-6
d_gene: TRBD1
CDR3nt: TGTGCCAGCACCCTTCTACAGGGGGGAAGAGAAAAACTGTTTTTT
CDR3aa: CASTLLQGGREKLFF

j_gene: TRBJ2-5
abundance: once
v_gene: TRBV12-3/TRBV12-4
d_gene: TRBD2
CDR3nt: TGTGCCAGCGGACTAGGGATCGGAGAGACCCAGTACTTC
CDR3aa: CASGLGIGETQYF

j_gene: TRBJ1-2
abundance: NA
v_gene: TRBV9
d_gene: TRBD1
CDR3nt: TGTGCCAGCAGCGTAGAGGGGACAGAGCTCTATGGCTACACCTTC
CDR3aa: CASSVEGTELYGYTF

j_gene: TRBJ1-2
abundance: NA
v_gene: TRBV7-9
d_gene: NA
CDR3nt: TGTGCCAGCAGCTTCCCCGGCCCTGGACAGAACGCTAACTATGGCTACACCTTC
CDR3aa: CASSFPGPGQNANYGYTF

j_gene: TRBJ2-1
abundance: NA
v_gene: TRBV24-1
d_gene: NA
CDR3nt: TGTGCCACCAAAAGGACAGGAGGGGATGAGCAGTTCTTC
CDR3aa: CATKRTGGDEQFF

j_gene: TRBJ2-1
abundance: NA
v_gene: TRBV2
d_gene: TRBD2
CDR3nt: TGTGCCAGCAGTGACCCAGGGAGGGTTTGGAATGAGCAGTTCTTC
CDR3aa: CASSDPGRVWNEQFF

j_gene: TRBJ1-2
abundance: NA
v_gene: TRBV9
d_gene: NA
CDR3nt: TGTGCCAGCAGCGTAAACGTACAGGCTAACTATGGCTACACCTTC
CDR3aa: CASSVNVQANYGYTF

j_gene: TRBJ1-5
abundance: NA
v_gene: TRBV19
d_gene: NA
CDR3nt: TGTGCCAGTAGTAGGACAGCTAGAGATCAGCCCCAGCATTTT
CDR3aa: CASSRTARDQPQHF

j_gene: TRBJ2-3
abundance: NA
v_gene: TRBV28
d_gene: NA
CDR3nt: TGTGCCAGCAGTTTCCTACAGGGCTCCCGCACAGATACGCAGTATTTT
CDR3aa: CASSFLQGSRTDTQYF

j_gene: TRBJ1-6
abundance: NA
v_gene: TRBV7-9
d_gene: NA
CDR3nt: TGTGCCAGCAGCTTATCAGGGAATAATTCACCCCTCCACTTT
CDR3aa: CASSLSGNNSPLHF

j_gene: TRBJ2-7
abundance: NA
v_gene: TRBV28
d_gene: NA
CDR3nt: TGTGCCAGCAGTCCCCCGGAGGTCCCCTACGAGCAGTACTTC
CDR3aa: CASSPPEVPYEQYF

j_gene: TRBJ1-6
abundance: NA
v_gene: TRBV19
d_gene: NA
CDR3nt: TGTGCCAGTAGTGAGCGGACGGCCACCTATAATTCACCCCTCCACTTT
CDR3aa: CASSERTATYNSPLHF

j_gene: TRBJ2-7
abundance: NA
v_gene: TRBV30
d_gene: NA
CDR3nt: TGTGCCTGGACCCAGGGGAACGAGCAGTACTTC
CDR3aa: CAWTQGNEQYF

j_gene: TRBJ2-4
abundance: NA
v_gene: TRBV5-1
d_gene: NA
CDR3nt: TGCGCCAGCAGCTTGACGCCGGGGGTGTCCAAAAACATTCAGTACTTC
CDR3aa: CASSLTPGVSKNIQYF